This entry features one T cell receptor (beta chain) sequence. This sample stems from a study of T cell changes during pregnancy in multiple sclerosis. Sequenced by immunoSEQ multiplex PCR; TCRdb stores in-frame clones only, minus some. The repertoire has approximately 44,000 clones, about 91% of them found once; the top ten carry about 0.51%. The origin of this receptor is a female donor in good health, enrolled as a control in a pregnancy study. This specimen consisted of CD4+ T cells from peripheral blood mononuclear cells, obtained in the second trimester of pregnancy.

The CDR3 DNA follows: TGTGCCAGCAGCGCGAGGACAGGGGGGATTACAGATACGCAGTATTTT. As protein: CASSARTGGITDTQYF. The rearrangement links TRBV9 to TRBJ2-3; 10 bases fit TRBD1. The CDR3 consists of 16 residues. Germline-derived CDR1 and CDR2 are SGDLS and YYNGEE. V lost 3 bases to trimming and J lost 3 bases; unmatched junction nucleotides: 7.